This T cell receptor beta chain was recorded in a study of T cells after yellow fever vaccination. There are 14 residues in the CDR3. Germline V gene data show CDR1 as SGHAT and CDR2 as FQDESV (reference sequence). V was trimmed by 5 bases and J by 10 bases, leaving 20 bases between them. TCRdb recomputed calls from the 5' RACE reads with MiXCR, one row per CDR3 protein. The data show about 160,000 distinct CDR3 sequences, 6.5% to 8.5% seen once. This clonotype has ten or more counts. The chain couples TRBV11-1 to TRBJ1-1; possible D gene TRBD1, 5 bases. Specimen: CD4+ T cells sorted from PBMCs, collected around 5 days after the first yellow fever vaccination. This TCR was sampled from a man between 18 and 35 years old who received the YFV17D yellow fever vaccine. CDR3 residues: CASSPSRDGKLAFF. As DNA, the CDR3 is TGTGCCAGCAGCCCGAGCCGGGACGGAAAATTAGCTTTCTTT. The whole variable domain, remainder taken from reference TRBV11-1 and TRBJ1-1, is EAEVAQSPRYKITEKSQAVAFWCDPISGHATLYWYRQILGQGPELLVQFQDESVVDDSQLPKDRFSAERLKGVDSTLKIQPAELGDSAMYLCASSPSRDGKLAFFGQGTRLTVV.